This entry lists 7 T cell receptor beta chains sequenced from one sample in a study of T cell clones after liver transplantation. Clones were sequenced by immunoSEQ multiplex PCR, and TCRdb holds only the in-frame ones, with some missing. The data hold around 71,000 clones, with 80% observed a single time. The sample consisted of CD4+ T cells from blood, taken 12 months after liver transplant. The source is a human patient who received a liver transplant. Some T cells may have originated in the graft donor.

The rearrangement links TRBV5-1 to TRBJ2-7; the D call may be TRBD1 or TRBD2 (5 bases each). The CDR3 is made up of 14 amino acids. V was shortened by 4 bases and J by 3 bases, with 14 bases between the two germline ends. Germline V lookup: CDR1 SGHRS, CDR2 YFSETQ. The CDR3 coding sequence is TGCGCCAGCAGCGTCGGGACGGGCCTCTACGAGCAGTACTTC. It specifies CASSVGTGLYEQYF.

V usage is TRBV27 and J usage is TRBJ2-7; the D gene is possibly TRBD2 (5 bases). The CDR3 has 14 amino acids. Germline-derived CDR1 and CDR2 are MNHEY and SMNVEV (reference sequence). V was trimmed by 3 bases and J by 0 bases, leaving 9 bases between them. The CDR3 DNA reads as TGTGCCAGCAGTTTGAGGGTAAGCTCCTACGAGCAGTACTTC. Encoded protein: CASSLRVSSYEQYF.

The rearrangement links TRBV28 to TRBJ1-3; D is possibly TRBD1 (5 bases). Trimming removed 3 bases at V and 9 bases at J, with 15 bases between. The CDR3 loop spans 14 amino acids. From germline, CDR1 is MDHEN and CDR2 SYDVKM. In DNA form, the CDR3 reads TGTGCCAGCAGTTTGGGCAGGGAGTTCGGCACCATATATTTT. This translates into CASSLGREFGTIYF.

In its sample, this clone was seen a few times. Additional DNA sequences in this sample encode the identical CDR3. The chain is built from TRBV6-5 and TRBJ1-5; a weak D match, TRBD1 (5 bases). The CDR3 covers 14 residues. Germline loops: CDR1 MNHEY, CDR2 SVGAGI. Deletions cut 4 bases from V and 2 bases from J, with 9 bases between. The CDR3 DNA sequence: TGTGCCAGCAGTTCAAGGGGTGGCAATCAGCCCCAGCATTTT. Translation gives CASSSRGGNQPQHF.

V usage is TRBV7-8 and J usage is TRBJ2-7; D perhaps matches TRBD1 (5 bases). The CDR3 totals 13 residues. V was shortened by 0 bases and J by 4 bases, with 7 bases between the two germline ends. Per the germline V gene, CDR1 is SGHVS and CDR2 is FQNEAQ. CDR3 in DNA: TGTGCCAGCAGCTTAGCGGACAAATACGAGCAGTACTTC. It encodes CASSLADKYEQYF. Drawing the rest from reference TRBV7-8 and TRBJ2-7, the complete variable domain is GAGVSQSPRYKVAKRGQDVALRCDPISGHVSLFWYQQALGQGPEFLTYFQNEAQLDKSGLPSDRFFAERPEGSVSTLKIQRTQQEDSAVYLCASSLADKYEQYFGPGTRLTVT.

This clone rates as medium-sized. The chain has TRBV5-4 and TRBJ2-1; TRBD1 aligns across 8 bases. The CDR3 is made up of 16 amino acids. Germline V gives CDR1 SGHNT, CDR2 YYREEE (reference sequence). V was pared by 5 bases and J by 4 bases, with 11 bases of the junction left unmatched. CDR3 DNA: TGTGCCAGCAGACAATGGGGGGACAGGAGATACAATGAGCAGTTCTTC. Encoded protein: CASRQWGDRRYNEQFF. Full variable domain (rest looked up from reference TRBV5-4 and TRBJ2-1): ETGVTQSPTHLIKTRGQQVTLRCSSQSGHNTVSWYQQALGQGPQFIFQYYREEENGRGNFPPRFSGLQFPNYSSELNVNALELDDSALYLCASRQWGDRRYNEQFFGPGTRLTVL.

CDR3 sequence reads: CASSLVASFGPTGELFF. The DNA for the CDR3 is TGTGCCAGCAGCTTAGTAGCAAGTTTCGGACCAACCGGGGAGCTGTTTTTT. V is TRBV7-2 and J is TRBJ2-2; D remains unclear. The germline V and J ends were trimmed by 1 base and 5 bases, with 17 bases remaining between them. CDR3 size: 17 residues. CDR1 and CDR2 (germline): SGHTA, FQGNSA.